This record looks at one T cell receptor beta chain sequence and its context. The antigen it recognizes is unknown. The sample holds no much larger clone one base away, and base qualities are not on file. Receptor amplification or capture employed the immunoSEQ multiplex PCR assay. For the multiplex PCR, a mixture combining 60 forward primers for TCR Vbeta segments and 13 reverse primers for TCR Jbeta segments was used. The CDR3 region of rearranged TCR beta genes was amplified from genomic DNA by a multiplex PCR assay. The Illumina HiSeq System was used to sequence the amplified TCR beta libraries as 87-base-pair reads. As for how the authors treated the data: A later analysis counted 75 million to 100 million unique TCR beta chains across the 666 repertoires, and 10 million to 12 million of these chains were shared by at least two donors. A nearest-neighbor algorithm error-corrected the raw reads and collapsed the reads into unique sequences, merging closely related sequences to remove PCR and sequencing errors. To assign V, D and J gene segments, CDR3 sequences were aligned to IMGT reference sequences. For a sequence to be retained, at least a six-nucleotide match to both a V gene segment and a J gene segment was required. A rearrangement counted as productive if the CDR3 had no stop codons and remained in frame with V and J, and every other rearrangement counted as non-productive. Following IMGT convention, CDR3 was defined as the stretch from the second conserved V-encoded cysteine up to the conserved J-encoded phenylalanine. In an earlier analysis of roughly 610 of the donors, sequences lacking an unambiguous match to a single V gene segment were excluded. An earlier analysis of several hundred of the donors called V segments functional above 56.7% productive rearrangements and segregating when the between-donor standard deviation exceeded 5%. A statistical classification framework was developed to diagnose cytomegalovirus status using the catalog of TCR beta chain sequences. In a later analysis, V and J genes were assigned by comparing TCR nucleotide sequences against IMGT/GENE-DB human TR gene sequences. In a later analysis, CDR3 sequences and most-parsimonious VDJ recombination scenarios were assigned using the TCRdist pipeline. In a later analysis, each TCR beta chain was defined by its CDR3 amino acid sequence together with its V-gene family, and reads lacking a unique V-gene family were excluded. In a later analysis, around 650 highly shared, low-generation-probability nucleotide sequences were removed to address suspected cross-contamination and a sequencing artifact. In a later analysis, a clonal expansion index for each public chain was calculated from normalized within-repertoire ranks of inferred template counts. Generation probabilities in a later analysis came from a VDJ recombination model fitted to out-of-frame rearrangements, and those results were checked against IGoR. In a later analysis, hypergeometric tests were used to score TCR-TCR, TCR-HLA and TCR-CMV co-occurrence, with a repertoire-size bias correction applied to TCR pairs. False discovery rates were estimated in a later analysis by permuting HLA or CMV assignments 20 times. In a later analysis, co-occurring TCRs were grouped using DBSCAN, with TCRdist sequence similarity added in when clustering inside HLA-allele-positive subsets. For co-occurrence clustering, repertoires with fewer than 30,000 or more than 120,000 public chains were excluded, along with roughly five repertoires with anomalous nucleotide sharing. TCRdb took over this immuneACCESS table, retaining in-frame rearrangements with V and J assigned. Such tables are incomplete; in checked studies, under half of the missing clones stem from an unresolved V gene, and the remainder is unexplained. From that table come the V and J calls and clone size; the DNA was used to work out D and trimming. The sample records around 68,000 clones, 55% to 75% of which are singletons. The ten largest clones take up 11% of the sample.

This sample stems from a study of cytomegalovirus exposure and HLA in healthy donors (dated 2017 in TCRdb). For the wider study: In an earlier analysis of several hundred of the donors, approximately 300 Gb of sequence data and 90 million to 130 million unique TCR beta sequences from about 190 million T cells were reported. About 320 gigabases of sequencing data and tens of millions of unique TCR sequences were included in an early release covering 500 to 750 HLA-typed donors. Of the roughly 390 genotyped donors, roughly 85% fell in the genetic ancestry cluster associated with self-reported Caucasian donors. The study aimed to test whether signatures of past pathogen exposure could be identified by cataloging public T cell receptors. The T cell repertoires of some 670 subjects were profiled by immunosequencing and related to cytomegalovirus serostatus. Along with the roughly 700-subject first cohort, a separate validation cohort of over a hundred different subjects was used. To predict cytomegalovirus infection status, the study combined high-throughput TCR immunosequencing, statistical association of individual TCRs with disease status, and machine learning. In a later analysis, previously published TCR beta repertoires from several hundred donors were re-analyzed and high-resolution HLA genotyping was added so that TCR occurrence patterns could be studied. In the later analysis, no new phenotypic data were used to find candidate immune exposures; instead, reliance was placed on TCR beta sequences and their occurrence across donors. In an earlier analysis of more than 550 of the donors, high-throughput TCR beta sequencing was used to judge whether each TCR beta V gene segment behaved as functional or pseudogenic. Donor age, sex, ethnicity and CMV serostatus were compiled alongside the repertoire data. A later genetic analysis took genome-wide SNP genotypes for about 55% of the 666 donors and used that subset as a discovery cohort. Every discovery cohort repertoire had been produced on one sequencing platform. Both class I and class II loci were covered by HLA typing, at four-digit resolution. Typing coverage varied by locus: 629-630 donors for A, B, C, DRB1 and DQB1; 522 for DQA1; over 600 for DPA1; approximately 470 for DPB1. Roughly five DR-DQ haplotypes were treated as single units for association and clustering because of strong linkage in the cohort. On average, roughly 240,000 unique TCR beta nucleotide sequences were sequenced per donor among roughly 430 genotyped donors of the cohort, with around 19% of those sequences being non-productive. The study at large found these results: A later genetic analysis associated a missense DCLRE1C variant with V-gene and J-gene trimming of TCR beta chains, and an independent cohort replicated the association. Because the 87-base-pair reads could not distinguish some IMGT-functional V segments, including TRBV6-2 and TRBV6-3, those segments were excluded. In a later analysis, TCR association rates were found to vary across HLA loci, with the most associated TCRs seen for DRB1 alleles and the fewest for HLA-C alleles. The cohort was sequenced for TCR beta chains only, and without alpha or paired-chain data the features that could be detected were limited. Sequencing depth was assumed to be roughly uniform across donors in the presence/absence analyses, though that assumption may not hold. A further reported finding was that TCR beta sequences accurately predicted the HLA-A and HLA-B alleles for most subjects in the first cohort. HLA typing was unavailable for some donors at each locus, so association tests used only the typed subset. According to a later analysis, parvovirus B19, influenza, CMV and Epstein-Barr virus appeared linked to several top co-occurrence clusters. Immune exposure information for the cohort was limited to CMV serostatus. Compared with the roughly 720-donor mean, donors in an Asian-associated ancestry cluster had fewer N-insertions in productive TCRs, according to a later genetic analysis. In a later analysis, most CMV-associated TCR beta chains were found to appear HLA-restricted, with HLA associations seemingly driven largely by CMV exposure. While some public TCRs were present in many individuals, most TCR sequences turned up only very rarely across donors. In a later analysis, HLA-associated TCR beta chains showed more clonal expansion and lower generation probabilities than non-associated chains that were equally common. Three of the identified cytomegalovirus-associated TCR beta chains were confirmed in vitro to be specific for cytomegalovirus antigens. Because counts were too low, about 18 rarely observed V segments, including chromosome 9 orphons, were excluded from the earlier analysis of 587 of the donors. A total of some 180 TCR beta chains were listed by the study as associated with cytomegalovirus. Linkage disequilibrium might explain the correlated functional status among segregating V segments, but an unknown experimental factor could not be excluded. The authors suggested that the approach could potentially be generalized to other disease states and immunological phenotypes. A cluster of highly shared sequence variants was judged likely to be a technical artifact of the sequencing pipeline. Cytomegalovirus status was reported to be diagnosed by the classifier with high specificity and sensitivity in both the original and validation cohorts. When HLA alleles, especially DR and DQ, strongly co-occurred, TCR associations were difficult to assign to individual alleles. In an earlier analysis of 587 of the donors, most TCR beta V segments were observed in productive rearrangements about 87% or about 30% of the time, broadly matching IMGT annotations. In a later analysis, around 17,000 TCR beta sequences were associated with specific HLA alleles at a false discovery rate of 0.05.

The cohort was made up of about 670 healthy bone marrow donors. All cohort members were sampled while nominally healthy, although unrecorded immune exposures were likely present. The donor tested CMV seronegative, placing the donor among the 300 to 400 seronegative members of the cohort. A peripheral blood sample was provided by each donor, and peripheral blood mononuclear cells were used for TCR beta sequencing. Genomic DNA was extracted from the blood cell samples with the Qiagen DNeasy Blood Extraction Kit. The CDR3 holds 14 amino acids from the cysteine to the phenylalanine. Solely the CDR3 DNA is kept, with 42 bases framed from the first base. Based on the germline V gene, the CDR1 and CDR2 sequences are SGHTA and FQGTGA. The junction shows trimming of 2 bases on V and 5 bases on J, and the gene matches do not reach 1 base of it.

Recombination connected TRBV7-3 to TRBJ2-4; a stretch of 9 junction bases matches TRBD2. Input material: PBMCs. This TCR was sampled from a woman aged 25 to 39 in good health and CMV-seronegative. The CDR3 region reads CASSLAGGQNIQYF. The DNA sequence reads TGTGCCAGCAGCTTAGCGGGGGGGCAAAACATTCAGTACTTC.